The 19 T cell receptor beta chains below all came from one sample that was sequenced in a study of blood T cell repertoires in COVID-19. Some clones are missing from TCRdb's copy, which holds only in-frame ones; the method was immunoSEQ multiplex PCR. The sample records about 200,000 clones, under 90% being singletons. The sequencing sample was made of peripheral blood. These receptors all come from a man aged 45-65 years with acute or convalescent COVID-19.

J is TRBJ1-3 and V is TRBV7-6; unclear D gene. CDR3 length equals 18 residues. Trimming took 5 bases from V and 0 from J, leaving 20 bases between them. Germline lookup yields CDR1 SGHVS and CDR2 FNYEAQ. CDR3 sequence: CASSPRQALELSGNTIYF. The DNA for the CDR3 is TGTGCCAGCAGCCCCAGGCAGGCACTCGAACTCTCTGGAAACACCATATATTTT.

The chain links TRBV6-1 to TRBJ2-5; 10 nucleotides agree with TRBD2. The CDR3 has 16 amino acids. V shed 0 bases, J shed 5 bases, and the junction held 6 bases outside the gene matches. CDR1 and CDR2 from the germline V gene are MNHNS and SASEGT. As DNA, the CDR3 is TGTGCCAGCAGTGAAGCCCCAGCGGGGGGGCGGGAGACCCAGTACTTC. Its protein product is CASSEAPAGGRETQYF.

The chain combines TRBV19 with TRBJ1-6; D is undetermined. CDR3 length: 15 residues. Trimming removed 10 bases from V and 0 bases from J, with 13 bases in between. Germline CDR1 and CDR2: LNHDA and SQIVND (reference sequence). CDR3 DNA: TGTGCCACTAACGGTGACTACTCCTATAATTCACCCCTCCACTTT. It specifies CATNGDYSYNSPLHF.

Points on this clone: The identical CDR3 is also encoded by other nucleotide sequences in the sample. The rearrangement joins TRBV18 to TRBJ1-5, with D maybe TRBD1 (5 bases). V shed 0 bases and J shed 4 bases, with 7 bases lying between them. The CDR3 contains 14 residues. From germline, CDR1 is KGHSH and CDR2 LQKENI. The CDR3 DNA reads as TGTGCCAGCTCACCACCCGGGGGAAATCAGCCCCAGCATTTT. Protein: CASSPPGGNQPQHF.

The CDR3 region is CASSLGQTTGNTIYF. The DNA for the CDR3 is TGTGCCAGCAGCTTAGGGCAGACCACGGGGAACACCATATATTTT. The chain carries TRBV11-2 and TRBJ1-3; D ambiguous. The germline V gene encodes CDR1 SGHAT and CDR2 FQNNGV. V was trimmed by 1 base and J by 7 bases, leaving 14 bases between them. This CDR3 has 15 amino acids.

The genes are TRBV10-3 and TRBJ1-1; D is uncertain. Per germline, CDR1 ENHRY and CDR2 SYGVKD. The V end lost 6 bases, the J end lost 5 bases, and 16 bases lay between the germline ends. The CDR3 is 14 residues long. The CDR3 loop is CAIRALKGRTEAFF. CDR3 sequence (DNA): TGTGCCATCAGGGCTTTAAAAGGGAGAACTGAAGCTTTCTTT.

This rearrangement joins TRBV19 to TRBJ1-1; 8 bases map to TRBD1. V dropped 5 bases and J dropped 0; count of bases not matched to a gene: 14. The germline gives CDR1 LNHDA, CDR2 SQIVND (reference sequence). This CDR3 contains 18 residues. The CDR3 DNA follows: TGTGCCAGTAGTGTAGGACAGGGCCCTTCTAGGATGAACACTGAAGCTTTCTTT. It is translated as CASSVGQGPSRMNTEAFF.

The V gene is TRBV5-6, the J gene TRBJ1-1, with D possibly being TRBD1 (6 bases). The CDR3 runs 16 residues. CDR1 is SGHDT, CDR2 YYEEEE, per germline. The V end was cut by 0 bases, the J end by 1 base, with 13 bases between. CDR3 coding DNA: TGTGCCAGCAGCTTGGCAACGGGACACCCGAACACTGAAGCTTTCTTT. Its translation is CASSLATGHPNTEAFF.

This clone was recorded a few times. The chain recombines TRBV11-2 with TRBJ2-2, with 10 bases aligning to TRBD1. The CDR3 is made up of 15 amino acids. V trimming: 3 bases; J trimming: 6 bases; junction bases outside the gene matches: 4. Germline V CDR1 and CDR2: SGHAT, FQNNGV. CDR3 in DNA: TGTGCCAGCAGCTTGGGACAGGGGCGGGCCGGGGAGCTGTTTTTT. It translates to CASSLGQGRAGELFF.

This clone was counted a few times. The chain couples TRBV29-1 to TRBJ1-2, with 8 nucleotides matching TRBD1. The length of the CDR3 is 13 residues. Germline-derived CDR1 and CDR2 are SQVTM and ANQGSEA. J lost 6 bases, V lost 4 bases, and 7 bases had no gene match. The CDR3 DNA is TGCAGCGTTGGCGGGACAGGTTCGGATGGCTACACCTTC. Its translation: CSVGGTGSDGYTF.

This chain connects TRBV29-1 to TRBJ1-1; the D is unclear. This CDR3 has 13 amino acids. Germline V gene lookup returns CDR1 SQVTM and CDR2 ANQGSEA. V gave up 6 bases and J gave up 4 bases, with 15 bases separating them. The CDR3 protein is CSVLRYTATEAFF. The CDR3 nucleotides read TGCAGCGTCTTGAGGTATACGGCCACTGAAGCTTTCTTT.

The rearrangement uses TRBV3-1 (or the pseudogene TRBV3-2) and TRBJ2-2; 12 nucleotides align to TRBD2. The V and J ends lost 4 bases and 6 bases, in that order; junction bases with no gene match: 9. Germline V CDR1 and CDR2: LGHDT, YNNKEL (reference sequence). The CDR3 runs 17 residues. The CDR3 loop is CASSPLPSGGAPGELFF. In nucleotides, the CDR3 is TGTGCCAGCAGCCCCCTCCCTAGCGGGGGGGCTCCCGGGGAGCTGTTTTTT.

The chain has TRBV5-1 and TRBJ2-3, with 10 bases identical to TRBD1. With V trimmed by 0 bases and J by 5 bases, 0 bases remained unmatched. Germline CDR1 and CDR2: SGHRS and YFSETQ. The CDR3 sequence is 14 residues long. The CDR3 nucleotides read TGCGCCAGCAGCTTGGGGGACAGGGGAGATACGCAGTATTTT. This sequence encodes CASSLGDRGDTQYF.

The CDR3 region is CASRGDRWDNQPQHF. CDR3 DNA sequence: TGTGCCAGCAGAGGGGACAGGTGGGACAATCAGCCCCAGCATTTT. V gene TRBV6-5 combines with J gene TRBJ1-5, with TRBD1 matching over 8 bases. CDR3 length: 15 residues. Germline V gives CDR1 MNHEY, CDR2 SVGAGI. The junction had 7 bases not matched to a gene; V was cut back by 6 bases and J by 3 bases.

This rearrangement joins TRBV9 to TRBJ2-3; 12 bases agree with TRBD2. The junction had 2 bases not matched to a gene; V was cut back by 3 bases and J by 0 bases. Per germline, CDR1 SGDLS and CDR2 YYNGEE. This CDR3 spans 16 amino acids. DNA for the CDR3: TGTGCCAGCAGCGCCGGGACTAGCGGGAGCACAGATACGCAGTATTTT. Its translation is CASSAGTSGSTDTQYF.

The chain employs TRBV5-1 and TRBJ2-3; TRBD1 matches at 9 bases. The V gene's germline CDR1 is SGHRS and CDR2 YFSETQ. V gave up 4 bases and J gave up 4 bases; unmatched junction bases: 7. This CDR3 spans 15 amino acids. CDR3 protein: CASSLGQGSSDTQYF. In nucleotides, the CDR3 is TGCGCCAGCAGCCTCGGACAGGGGAGTTCAGATACGCAGTATTTT.

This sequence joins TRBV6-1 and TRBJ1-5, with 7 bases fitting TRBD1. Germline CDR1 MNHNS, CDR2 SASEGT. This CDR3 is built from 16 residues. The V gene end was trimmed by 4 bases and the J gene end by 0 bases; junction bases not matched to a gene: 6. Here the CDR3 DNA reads TGTGCCAGCAGTGCCGTGACAGGGCCTAGCAATCAGCCCCAGCATTTT. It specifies CASSAVTGPSNQPQHF.

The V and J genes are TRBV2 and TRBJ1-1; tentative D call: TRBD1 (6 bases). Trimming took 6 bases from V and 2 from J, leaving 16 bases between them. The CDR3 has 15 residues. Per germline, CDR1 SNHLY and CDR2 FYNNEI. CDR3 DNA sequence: TGTGCCAGCAGGTCGACAGGCGCCTTTAACACTGAAGCTTTCTTT. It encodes CASRSTGAFNTEAFF.

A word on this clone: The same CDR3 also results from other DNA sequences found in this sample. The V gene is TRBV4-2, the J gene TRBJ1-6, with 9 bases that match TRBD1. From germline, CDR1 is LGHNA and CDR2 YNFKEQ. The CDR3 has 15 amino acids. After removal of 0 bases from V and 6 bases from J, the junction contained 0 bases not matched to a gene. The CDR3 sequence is CASSQEGQGNSPLHF. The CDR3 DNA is TGTGCCAGCAGCCAAGAGGGACAGGGTAATTCACCCCTCCACTTT.